These T cell receptor beta chains were read from a single sample in a study of metastatic and nonmetastatic thyroid tumors. TCRdb re-clonotyped the PCR reads via MiXCR. The sample records about 10,000 clones, approximately 30% being singletons. The source material was adjacent normal tissue. The receptor set was obtained from a female donor with papillary thyroid cancer or a benign thyroid nodule (not recorded which). Some clones in this sample may be carry-over from other donors' samples. CDR3s include the opening cysteine and the closing phenylalanine or tryptophan. The D gene is left open where the match is weak. Part of the rows lack a size; the others show once, few, many or a class for expanded clones.

J gene,V gene,D gene,clone size,CDR3 protein,CDR3 DNA
TRBJ2-7,TRBV7-8,TRBD2,.,CASSLRLAGGQSSYEQYF,TGTGCCAGCAGCTTAAGACTAGCGGGAGGGCAGAGCTCCTACGAGCAGTACTTC
TRBJ2-3,TRBV6-1,.,.,CAGGRGGDTDTQYF,TGTGCCGGGGGAAGAGGGGGAGACACAGATACGCAGTATTTT
TRBJ2-1,TRBV11-3,.,medium-sized,CASSLLRPEQFF,TGTGCCAGCAGCTTACTGAGGCCTGAGCAGTTCTTC
TRBJ1-1,TRBV28,.,few,CAITSPGCKADTEAFF,TGTGCCATCACCTCACCAGGGTGCAAGGCGGACACTGAAGCTTTCTTT
TRBJ1-1,TRBV12-3/TRBV12-4,.,large,CASSLGWGTEAFF,TGTGCCAGCAGTTTGGGTTGGGGTACTGAAGCTTTCTTT
TRBJ2-2,TRBV6-2/TRBV6-3,.,.,CASSYTRKGGTGELFF,TGTGCCAGCAGTTACACCCGGAAAGGGGGAACCGGGGAGCTGTTTTTT
TRBJ2-7,TRBV5-5,.,.,CASSLGRYTYEQYF,TGTGCCAGCAGCTTGGGTCGATATACCTACGAGCAGTACTTC
TRBJ2-5,TRBV5-1,.,medium-sized,CASSIKETQYF,TGCGCCAGCAGCATCAAAGAGACCCAGTACTTC
TRBJ2-7,TRBV6-2/TRBV6-3,TRBD1,large,CASSYRRTGMHEQYF,TGTGCCAGCAGTTACCGAAGGACAGGGATGCACGAGCAGTACTTC
TRBJ2-5,TRBV6-1,TRBD1,few,CASSPGQEETQYF,TGTGCCAGCAGTCCCGGACAGGAAGAGACCCAGTACTTC
TRBJ1-1,TRBV20-1,TRBD1,.,CSARDGTGDTEAFF,TGCAGTGCTAGAGATGGGACAGGGGACACTGAAGCTTTCTTT
TRBJ2-5,TRBV28,.,.,CASTYLYGRDRSGEIQYF,TGTGCCAGCACCTACTTGTACGGGCGGGACCGAAGTGGAGAGATCCAGTACTTC
TRBJ2-7,TRBV27,.,large,CASSRTASYEQYF,TGTGCCAGCAGCAGGACAGCCTCCTACGAGCAGTACTTC
TRBJ1-6,TRBV20-1,.,few,CSARQLVSYNSPLHF,TGCAGTGCAAGACAATTAGTCTCCTATAATTCACCCCTCCACTTT
TRBJ2-3,TRBV2,TRBD2,.,CASSDGVGTSGTSTDTQYF,TGTGCCAGCAGTGATGGGGTTGGGACTAGCGGAACTAGCACAGATACGCAGTATTTT
TRBJ1-5,TRBV20-1,TRBD1,.,CSARVGDRGFDQPQHF,TGCAGTGCTAGAGTGGGGGACAGGGGTTTCGATCAGCCCCAGCATTTT
TRBJ2-7,TRBV6-1,TRBD1,.,CAGKQGEFYEHYF,TGTGCCGGCAAGCAGGGGGAGTTCTACGAGCACTACTTC
TRBJ1-2,TRBV6-1,.,.,CASSLPGGFWPF,TGTGCCAGCAGTCTTCCCGGGGGGTTCTGGCCCTTC
TRBJ1-3,TRBV6-5,.,few,CASSYKAGLRVNTIYF,TGCGCCAGCAGTTACAAGGCAGGGCTTCGAGTAAACACAATATATTTT
TRBJ2-5,TRBV4-2,TRBD2,.,CASIQENGVAGGRQETQYF,TGTGCCAGCATCCAAGAGAACGGGGTAGCGGGGGGAAGGCAAGAGACCCAGTACTTC
TRBJ2-2,TRBV9,TRBD1,few,CASSRDRTTGELFF,TGTGCCAGCAGCCGGGACAGAACCACCGGGGAGCTGTTTTTT
TRBJ2-7,TRBV12-3/TRBV12-4,.,few,CASSFGPVQNEQYF,TGTGCCAGCAGTTTTGGGCCAGTTCAAAACGAGCAGTACTTC
TRBJ1-5,TRBV27,.,few,CASSYAGDNQPQHF,TGTGCCAGCAGTTACGCGGGGGACAATCAGCCCCAGCATTTT
TRBJ1-1,TRBV20-1,.,.,CSARDHIGGNTEAFF,TGCAGTGCTAGAGATCACATAGGGGGTAACACTGAAGCTTTCTTT
TRBJ2-2,TRBV12-3/TRBV12-4,.,.,CASSRPTGELFF,TGTGCCAGCAGTCGACCCACCGGGGAGCTGTTTTTT
TRBJ2-3,TRBV6-5,.,medium-sized,CASSYGPDLDTQYF,TGTGCCAGCAGTTACGGGCCCGACTTGGATACGCAGTATTTT
TRBJ1-1,TRBV10-3,.,.,CATNGQMNTEAFF,TGTGCCACCAACGGACAGATGAACACTGAAGCTTTCTTT
TRBJ2-3,TRBV12-3/TRBV12-4,.,.,CASILGLTITDTQYF,TGTGCCAGCATCTTGGGACTCACTATCACAGATACGCAGTATTTT
TRBJ2-7,TRBV10-1,.,many,CASTRPEQYEQYF,TGCGCCAGCACACGACCAGAACAGTACGAGCAGTACTTC
TRBJ1-5,TRBV4-1,TRBD1,.,CASSQRTGAWPQHF,TGCGCCAGCAGCCAAAGAACAGGGGCCTGGCCCCAGCATTTT
TRBJ1-2,TRBV20-1,.,.,CSARDSVVNYGYTF,TGCAGTGCTAGAGATTCGGTTGTTAACTATGGCTACACCTTC
TRBJ2-7,TRBV2,.,few,CASSETSSYEQYF,TGTGCCAGCAGTGAAACGTCTTCCTACGAGCAGTACTTC
TRBJ2-7,TRBV12-3/TRBV12-4,.,few,CASSLKGVHEQYF,TGTGCCAGCAGTTTGAAGGGTGTCCACGAGCAGTACTTC
TRBJ1-6,TRBV2,TRBD1,.,CASSLKGQYISSYNSPLHF,TGTGCCAGCAGTTTGAAGGGACAGTACATAAGCTCCTATAATTCACCCCTCCACTTT
TRBJ2-1,TRBV11-2,TRBD1,once,CASSAGQGLYNEQFF,TGTGCCAGCAGCGCGGGACAGGGGCTGTACAATGAGCAGTTCTTC
TRBJ1-2,TRBV7-2,.,.,CASSLAGGSGYTF,TGTGCCAGCAGCTTAGCCGGCGGGTCTGGCTACACCTTC
TRBJ1-5,TRBV28,.,.,CASRQASNQPQHF,TGTGCCAGCAGACAGGCAAGCAATCAGCCCCAGCATTTT
TRBJ2-7,TRBV5-5,.,.,CASSFETYYEQYF,TGTGCCAGCAGCTTCGAGACATATTACGAGCAGTACTTC
TRBJ2-5,TRBV15,.,.,CATSRYRSLAQETKYF,TGTGCCACCAGCAGATACCGATCCCTGGCTCAAGAGACCAAGTACTTC
TRBJ1-2,TRBV27,.,.,CASSLSGYGYTF,TGTGCCAGCAGTTTGTCCGGCTATGGCTACACCTTC
TRBJ2-7,TRBV11-2,TRBD2,.,CASSAGLAGKDFYEQYF,TGTGCCAGCAGCGCGGGACTAGCGGGGAAGGATTTCTACGAGCAGTACTTC
TRBJ1-6,TRBV2,.,large,CASRLRDLNSPLHF,TGTGCCAGCAGGCTCCGGGACCTCAATTCACCCCTCCACTTT
TRBJ2-2,TRBV6-2/TRBV6-3,.,.,CASTLRLAGELFF,TGTGCCAGCACTTTGAGACTAGCCGGGGAGCTGTTTTTT
TRBJ1-1,TRBV2,.,.,CASSLTREIGVYTEAFF,TGTGCCAGCAGTTTAACTCGGGAAATTGGGGTGTACACTGAAGCTTTCTTT
TRBJ2-7,TRBV5-6,TRBD1,.,CASSHIQGANYEQYF,TGTGCCAGCAGTCATATCCAGGGGGCGAACTACGAGCAGTACTTC
TRBJ2-7,TRBV20-1,TRBD2,.,CSASGVLAGVSHYEQYF,TGCAGTGCTAGTGGGGTTCTAGCGGGAGTTTCACACTACGAGCAGTACTTC
TRBJ1-4,TRBV6-1,.,.,CASSDEPATNEKLFF,TGTGCCAGCAGTGATGAACCCGCAACTAATGAAAAACTGTTTTTT
TRBJ2-7,TRBV7-8,.,.,CASSLAIQGREQYF,TGTGCCAGCAGCTTAGCGATACAGGGTCGGGAGCAGTACTTC
TRBJ2-3,TRBV27,.,.,CASSPGTFESTDTQYF,TGTGCCAGCAGTCCCGGGACATTTGAAAGCACAGATACGCAGTATTTT
TRBJ1-2,TRBV7-2,.,.,CASSFGRGARDGYTF,TGTGCCAGCAGCTTCGGTAGGGGGGCGCGGGATGGCTACACCTTC
TRBJ2-1,TRBV7-9,.,.,CASSLAGAVNEQFF,TGTGCCAGCAGCTTAGCGGGAGCAGTCAATGAGCAGTTCTTC
TRBJ2-7,TRBV14,TRBD2,.,CASSQSGRLGRSSEQYF,TGTGCCAGCAGCCAGAGCGGGAGGTTGGGAAGGTCGAGCGAGCAGTACTTC
TRBJ2-4,TRBV12-3/TRBV12-4,TRBD2,.,CASSILPGLAVF,TGTGCCAGCAGTATCCTTCCGGGACTAGCGGTCTTC
TRBJ1-5,TRBV2,.,.,CASSARVFLNQPQHF,TGTGCCAGCAGTGCGAGGGTTTTCCTCAATCAGCCCCAGCATTTT
TRBJ1-2,TRBV18,.,.,CASSPIRVGDGYTF,TGTGCCAGCTCACCAATCAGGGTTGGGGATGGCTACACCTTC